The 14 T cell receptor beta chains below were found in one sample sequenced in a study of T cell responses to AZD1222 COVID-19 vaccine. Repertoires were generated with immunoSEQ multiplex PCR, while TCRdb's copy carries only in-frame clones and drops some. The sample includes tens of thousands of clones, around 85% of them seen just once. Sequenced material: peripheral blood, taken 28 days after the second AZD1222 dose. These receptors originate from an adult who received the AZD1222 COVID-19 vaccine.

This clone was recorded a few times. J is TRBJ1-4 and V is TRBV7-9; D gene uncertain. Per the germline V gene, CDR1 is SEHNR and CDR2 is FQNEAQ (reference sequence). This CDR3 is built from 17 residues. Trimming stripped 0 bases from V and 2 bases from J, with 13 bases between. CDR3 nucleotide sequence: TGTGCCAGCAGCTTAGCCGGCAGTTGGGCTACTAATGAAAAACTGTTTTTT. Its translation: CASSLAGSWATNEKLFF.

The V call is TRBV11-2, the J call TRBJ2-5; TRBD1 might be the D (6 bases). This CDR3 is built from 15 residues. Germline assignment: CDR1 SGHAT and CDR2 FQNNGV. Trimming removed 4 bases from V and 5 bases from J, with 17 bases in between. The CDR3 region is CASSSITGFRETQYF. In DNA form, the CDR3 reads TGTGCCAGCAGCTCGATTACAGGGTTTAGGGAGACCCAGTACTTC.

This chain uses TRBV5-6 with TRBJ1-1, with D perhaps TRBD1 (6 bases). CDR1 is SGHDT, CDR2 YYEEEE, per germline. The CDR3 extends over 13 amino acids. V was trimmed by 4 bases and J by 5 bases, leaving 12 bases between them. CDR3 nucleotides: TGTGCCAGCAGCGTACCAGGGGTAACTGAAGCTTTCTTT. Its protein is CASSVPGVTEAFF.

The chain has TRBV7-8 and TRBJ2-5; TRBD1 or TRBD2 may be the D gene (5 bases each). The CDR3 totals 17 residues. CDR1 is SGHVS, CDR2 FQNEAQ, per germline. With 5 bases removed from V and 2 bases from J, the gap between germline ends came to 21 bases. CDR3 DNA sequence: TGTGCCAGCAGCCGCTCCGGGGCCAAACTTACTCAAGAGACCCAGTACTTC. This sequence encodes CASSRSGAKLTQETQYF.

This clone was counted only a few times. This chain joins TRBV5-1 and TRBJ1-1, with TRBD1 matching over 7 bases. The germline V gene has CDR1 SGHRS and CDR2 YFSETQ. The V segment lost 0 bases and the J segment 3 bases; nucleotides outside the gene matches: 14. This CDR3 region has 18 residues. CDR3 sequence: CASSLATGSRRTDTEAFF. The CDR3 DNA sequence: TGCGCCAGCAGCTTGGCGACAGGGTCCCGCAGAACGGACACTGAAGCTTTCTTT.

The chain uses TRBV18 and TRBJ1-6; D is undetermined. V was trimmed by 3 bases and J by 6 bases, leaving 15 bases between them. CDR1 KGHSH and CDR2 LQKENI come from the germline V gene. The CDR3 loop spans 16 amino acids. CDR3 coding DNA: TGTGCCAGCTCACCTAGCCGGACGGGAGGTAATTCACCCCTCCACTTT. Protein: CASSPSRTGGNSPLHF.

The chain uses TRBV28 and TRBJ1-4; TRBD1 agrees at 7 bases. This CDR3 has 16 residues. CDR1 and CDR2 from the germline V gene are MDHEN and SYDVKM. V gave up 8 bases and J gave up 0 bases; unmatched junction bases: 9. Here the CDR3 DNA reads TGTGCCAGCGGACGGACAGGAGTTGCAACTAATGAAAAACTGTTTTTT. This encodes CASGRTGVATNEKLFF.

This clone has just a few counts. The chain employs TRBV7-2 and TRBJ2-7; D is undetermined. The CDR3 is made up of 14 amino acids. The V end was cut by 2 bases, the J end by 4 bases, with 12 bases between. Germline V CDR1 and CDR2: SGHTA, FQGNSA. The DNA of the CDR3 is TGTGCCAGCAGCTTACGTGGCTTCTTATACGAGCAGTACTTC. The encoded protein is CASSLRGFLYEQYF.

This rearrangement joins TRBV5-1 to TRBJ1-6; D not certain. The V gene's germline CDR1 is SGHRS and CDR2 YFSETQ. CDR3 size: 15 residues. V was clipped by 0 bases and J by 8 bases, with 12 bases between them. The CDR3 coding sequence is TGCGCCAGCAGCTTGGAGGGAAACCCAGATTCACCCCTCCACTTT. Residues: CASSLEGNPDSPLHF.

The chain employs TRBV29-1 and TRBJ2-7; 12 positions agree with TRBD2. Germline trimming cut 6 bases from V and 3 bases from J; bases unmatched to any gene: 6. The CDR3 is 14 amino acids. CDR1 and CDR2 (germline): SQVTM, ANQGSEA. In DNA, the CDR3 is TGCAGCGTCGCACTAGCGGGAGGACTCTACGAGCAGTACTTC. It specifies CSVALAGGLYEQYF.

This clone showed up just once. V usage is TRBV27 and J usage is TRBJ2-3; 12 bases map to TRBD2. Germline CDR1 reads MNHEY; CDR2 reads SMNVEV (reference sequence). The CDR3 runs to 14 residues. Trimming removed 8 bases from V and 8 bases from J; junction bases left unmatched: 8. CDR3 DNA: TGTGCCAGCCGACTAGCGGGGGACAGGGCTACGCAGTATTTT. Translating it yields CASRLAGDRATQYF.

CDR3 sequence (DNA): TGTGCCAGCAGCCCGAGTGGGGGCTATGGCTACACCTTC. Translation: CASSPSGGYGYTF. This chain joins TRBV9 and TRBJ1-2; the D gene is possibly TRBD1 (5 bases). This CDR3 is 13 amino acids long. Germline loops: CDR1 SGDLS, CDR2 YYNGEE. With 4 bases removed from V and 4 bases from J, the gap between germline ends came to 11 bases.

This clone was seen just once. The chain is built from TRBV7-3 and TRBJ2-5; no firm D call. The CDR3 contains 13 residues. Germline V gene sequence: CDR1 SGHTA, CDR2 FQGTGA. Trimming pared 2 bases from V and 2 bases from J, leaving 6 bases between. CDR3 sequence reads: CASSLQPQETQYF. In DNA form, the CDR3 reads TGTGCCAGCAGCTTACAACCGCAAGAGACCCAGTACTTC.

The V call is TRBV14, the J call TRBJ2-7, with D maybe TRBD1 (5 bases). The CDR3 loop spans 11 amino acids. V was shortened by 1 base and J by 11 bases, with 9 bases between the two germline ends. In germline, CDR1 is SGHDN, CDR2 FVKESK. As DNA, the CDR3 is TGTGCCAGCAGCCAAGGACAGAACAAGTACTTC. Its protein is CASSQGQNKYF.